This T cell receptor (beta chain) was observed in a study of cytomegalovirus exposure and HLA in healthy donors (dated by TCRdb to 2016 to 2017). A note on the overall study: In an earlier analysis of about 560 of the donors, 250 to 350 Gb of sequence data and roughly 100 million unique TCR beta sequences from about 190 million T cells were reported. HLA typing covered class I and class II loci at four-digit resolution. Among a few hundred genotyped donors of the cohort, an average of roughly 240,000 unique TCR beta nucleotide sequences were sequenced per donor, about a sixth of them non-productive. Genome-wide SNP genotypes for about 60% of the 666 donors were used in a later genetic analysis, which treated that subset as a discovery cohort. Along with the approximately 700-subject first cohort, a separate validation cohort of 120 different subjects was used. Every discovery cohort repertoire had been produced on one sequencing platform. Because of strong linkage in the cohort, 4 to 6 DR-DQ haplotypes were treated as single units for association and clustering. To decide whether each TCR beta V gene segment behaved as functional or pseudogenic, an earlier analysis of some 600 of the donors relied on high-throughput TCR beta sequencing. Typing coverage varied by locus: roughly 620-640 donors for A, B, C, DRB1 and DQB1; approximately 500 for DQA1; some 610 for DPA1; about 450 for DPB1. Using immunosequencing, the study profiled T cell repertoires from around 680 subjects and related those repertoires to cytomegalovirus serostatus. The study aimed to test whether cataloging public T cell receptors could reveal signatures of past pathogen exposure. Rather than drawing on any new phenotypic data, the later analysis identified candidate immune exposures from TCR beta sequences and the way those sequences occurred across donors. Approximately 300 gigabases of sequencing data and around 88 million unique TCR sequences made up an early release that covered nearly 650 HLA-typed donors. In a later analysis, previously published TCR beta repertoires from about 670 donors were re-analyzed and high-resolution HLA genotyping was added so that TCR occurrence patterns could be studied. Among the roughly 400 genotyped donors, around 81% belonged to the genetic ancestry cluster associated with self-reported Caucasian donors. Donor age, sex, ethnicity and CMV serostatus were collected together with the repertoire data. To predict cytomegalovirus infection status, the study brought together high-throughput TCR immunosequencing, statistical association of individual TCRs with disease status, and machine learning.

The investigation overall reported the following: In a later analysis, several top co-occurrence clusters were reported to appear linked to parvovirus B19, influenza, CMV and Epstein-Barr virus. In a later analysis, HLA-associated TCR beta chains showed more clonal expansion and lower generation probabilities than non-associated chains that were equally common. When HLA alleles, especially DR and DQ, strongly co-occurred, attributing TCR associations to individual alleles was difficult. Some IMGT-functional V segments, including TRBV6-2 and TRBV6-3, could not be distinguished by the 87-base-pair reads and were therefore excluded. Specific HLA alleles were associated with 15,000 to 20,000 TCR beta sequences at a false discovery rate of 0.05 in a later analysis. The earlier analysis of fewer than 750 of the donors excluded some 15 rarely observed V segments, including chromosome 9 orphons, because counts were too low. A few of the identified cytomegalovirus-associated TCR beta chains were confirmed in vitro to be specific for cytomegalovirus antigens. In a later analysis, most CMV-associated TCR beta chains were found to appear HLA-restricted, with HLA associations seemingly driven largely by CMV exposure. The study gave a list of 150 to 200 TCR beta chains associated with cytomegalovirus. Cytomegalovirus status was reported to be diagnosed by the classifier with high specificity and sensitivity in both the original and validation cohorts. A further reported finding was that TCR beta sequences accurately predicted the HLA-A and HLA-B alleles for most subjects in the first cohort. According to the authors, the approach could potentially be generalized to other disease states and immunological phenotypes. The only immune exposure information available for the cohort was CMV serostatus. A cluster of highly shared sequence variants was judged likely to represent a technical artifact of the sequencing pipeline. Roughly uniform sequencing depth across donors was assumed in presence/absence analyses, although this assumption may not hold. Because HLA typing was unavailable for some donors at each locus, only the typed subset was used in association tests. According to a later analysis, TCR association rates differed among HLA loci, with DRB1 alleles showing the most associated TCRs and HLA-C alleles showing the fewest. In a later genetic analysis, a missense DCLRE1C variant was associated with V-gene and J-gene trimming of TCR beta chains, and the association was replicated in an independent cohort. Most TCR sequences were observed very rarely across donors, whereas some public TCRs were present in many individuals. Only TCR beta chains were sequenced in this cohort, and the absence of alpha or paired-chain data limited detectable features. Correlated functional status among segregating V segments might be attributable to linkage disequilibrium, but an unknown experimental factor could not be ruled out. A later genetic analysis reported fewer N-insertions in productive TCRs among donors in an Asian-associated ancestry cluster than the roughly 700-donor mean. Broadly in line with IMGT annotations, most TCR beta V segments showed up in productive rearrangements about 90% or about 30% of the time in an earlier analysis of under 700 of the donors.

Details on this clone: There is no known antigen for this receptor. It has no much larger one-base neighbor in the sample; base qualities were not kept.

The germline V gene specifies MNHEY as CDR1 and SVGAGI as CDR2. Counted from cysteine to phenylalanine, this CDR3 has 16 amino acids. Only the CDR3 part of the read is kept: 48 bases, read in frame from the first base. V drops 2 bases and J drops 5 bases, leaving 18 bases in between. Library prep was done by the immunoSEQ multiplex PCR assay. For the multiplex PCR, a mixture combining 60 forward primers for TCR Vbeta segments and 13 reverse primers for TCR Jbeta segments was used. Amplification of the CDR3 region of rearranged TCR beta genes was performed with a multiplex PCR assay on genomic DNA. The amplified TCR beta libraries were sequenced on the Illumina HiSeq System as 87-base-pair reads. In the paper's pipeline: Across the 670 or so repertoires, a later analysis counted around 80 million unique TCR beta chains, about 10 million of which were shared by at least two donors. To remove PCR and sequencing errors, raw reads were error-corrected and collapsed into unique sequences using a nearest-neighbor algorithm that merged closely related sequences. V, D and J gene segments were assigned by aligning CDR3 sequences to IMGT reference sequences. For a sequence to be retained, a match of at least six nucleotides was required to both a V gene segment and a J gene segment. A rearrangement counted as productive if the CDR3 had no stop codons and remained in frame with V and J, and every other rearrangement counted as non-productive. CDR3 was defined by IMGT convention, running from the second conserved V-encoded cysteine to the conserved J-encoded phenylalanine. In an earlier analysis of around 570 of the donors, sequences lacking an unambiguous match to a single V gene segment were excluded. An earlier analysis of fewer than 750 of the donors classified V segments as functional when productive rearrangements were above 56.7% and as segregating when the standard deviation between donors was above 5%. A statistical classification framework was built for diagnosing cytomegalovirus status from the catalog of TCR beta chain sequences. V and J gene assignment, in a later analysis, came from comparing TCR nucleotide sequences with IMGT/GENE-DB human TR gene sequences. Using the TCRdist pipeline, a later analysis assigned CDR3 sequences along with most-parsimonious VDJ recombination scenarios. A later analysis defined each TCR beta chain by its CDR3 amino acid sequence plus V-gene family, and excluded reads lacking a unique V-gene family. In a later analysis, 550 to 650 highly shared, low-generation-probability nucleotide sequences were removed to address suspected cross-contamination and a sequencing artifact. In a later analysis, a clonal expansion index was calculated for each public chain from normalized within-repertoire ranks of inferred template counts. Generation probabilities in a later analysis came from a VDJ recombination model fitted to out-of-frame rearrangements, and those results were checked against IGoR. Hypergeometric tests were used in a later analysis to score TCR-TCR, TCR-HLA and TCR-CMV co-occurrence, with a repertoire-size bias correction applied to the TCR pairs. In a later analysis, false discovery rates were estimated by permuting HLA or CMV assignments 20 times. In a later analysis, co-occurring TCRs were grouped using DBSCAN, and TCRdist sequence similarity was added for clustering within HLA-allele-positive subsets. Repertoires with fewer than 30,000 or more than 120,000 public chains, plus five repertoires with anomalous nucleotide sharing, were excluded from co-occurrence clustering. Imported from immuneACCESS, the table was reduced by TCRdb to in-frame sequences with V and J called. These copies leave out some clones; in studies compared against another copy, an unresolved V gene accounts for under half, and the cause of the remainder is not known. V and J calls and clone size are those listed in that table; D and trimming were worked out from the DNA. Across this sample there are 150,000 or so clones, with 77% seen only once. Roughly 2% of the sample comes from the top ten.

The cohort was made up of under 800 healthy bone marrow donors. Cohort members were all nominally healthy when sampled, although unrecorded immune exposures were likely present. The donor tested CMV seropositive, placing the donor among the 290 or so seropositive members of the cohort. A peripheral blood sample was provided by each donor, and peripheral blood mononuclear cells were used for TCR beta sequencing. Genomic DNA extraction from the blood cell samples was performed with the Qiagen DNeasy Blood Extraction Kit. The sequencing sample was made of PBMCs. The V and J genes are TRBV6-5 and TRBJ1-2, with the identity of the D gene unclear. The source is a man between 50 and 59 years old in good health and CMV-seropositive. In nucleotide form, the sequence is TGTGCCAGCAGTTACCGGGGTGTGGAATGGCGGTATGGCTACACCTTC. Its protein reads: CASSYRGVEWRYGYTF.